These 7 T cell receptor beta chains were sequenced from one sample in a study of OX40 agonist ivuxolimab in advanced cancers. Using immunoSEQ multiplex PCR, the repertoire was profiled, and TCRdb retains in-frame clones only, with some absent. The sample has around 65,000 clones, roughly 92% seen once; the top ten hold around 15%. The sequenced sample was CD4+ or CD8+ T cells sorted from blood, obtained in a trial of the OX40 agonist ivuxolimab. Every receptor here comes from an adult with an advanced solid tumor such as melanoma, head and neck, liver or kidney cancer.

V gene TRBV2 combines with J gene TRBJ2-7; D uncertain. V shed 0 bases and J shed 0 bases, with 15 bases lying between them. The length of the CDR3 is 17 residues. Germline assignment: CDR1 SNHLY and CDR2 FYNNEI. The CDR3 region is CASSEALRLTVSYEQYF. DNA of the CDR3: TGTGCCAGCAGTGAAGCGCTTCGGCTTACTGTCTCCTACGAGCAGTACTTC. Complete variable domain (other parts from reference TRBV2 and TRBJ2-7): EPEVTQTPSHQVTQMGQEVILRCVPISNHLYFYWYRQILGQKVEFLVSFYNNEISEKSEIFDDQFSVERPDGSNFTLKIRSTKLEDSAMYFCASSEALRLTVSYEQYFGPGTRLTVT.

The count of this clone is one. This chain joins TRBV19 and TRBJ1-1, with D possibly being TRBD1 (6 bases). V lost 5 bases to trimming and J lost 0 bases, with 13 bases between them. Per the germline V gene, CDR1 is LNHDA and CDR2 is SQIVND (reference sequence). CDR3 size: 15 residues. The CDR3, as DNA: TGTGCCAGTAGTCCACACCGGGACATGAACACTGAAGCTTTCTTT. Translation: CASSPHRDMNTEAFF.

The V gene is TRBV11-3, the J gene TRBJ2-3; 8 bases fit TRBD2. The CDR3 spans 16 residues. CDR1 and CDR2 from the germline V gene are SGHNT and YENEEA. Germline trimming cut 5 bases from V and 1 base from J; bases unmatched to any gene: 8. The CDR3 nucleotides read TGTGCCAGCAGCGTCGGGACTAGTAAAGGCACAGATACGCAGTATTTT. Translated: CASSVGTSKGTDTQYF.

CDR3 DNA: TGCGCCAGCAGCCAAGAGGTAAGGGGCGAGCAGTACTTC. Protein product: CASSQEVRGEQYF. The chain couples TRBV4-1 to TRBJ2-7; a possible D gene is TRBD1 (5 bases). The CDR3 runs to 13 residues. V gave up 0 bases and J gave up 6 bases, with 9 bases separating them. The germline gives CDR1 MGHRA, CDR2 YSYEKL.

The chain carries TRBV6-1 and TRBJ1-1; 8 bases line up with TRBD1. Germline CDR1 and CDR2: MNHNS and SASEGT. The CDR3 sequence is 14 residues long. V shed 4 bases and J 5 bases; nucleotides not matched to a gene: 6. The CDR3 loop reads CASSAYRGGTEAFF. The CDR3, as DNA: TGTGCCAGCAGTGCCTACAGGGGGGGGACTGAAGCTTTCTTT.

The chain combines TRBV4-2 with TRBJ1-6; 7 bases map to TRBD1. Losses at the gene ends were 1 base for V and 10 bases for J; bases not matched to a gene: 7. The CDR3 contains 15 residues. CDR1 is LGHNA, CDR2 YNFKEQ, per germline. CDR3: CASSQGQGGQSPLHF. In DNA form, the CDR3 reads TGTGCCAGCAGCCAAGGACAGGGAGGCCAATCACCCCTCCACTTT.

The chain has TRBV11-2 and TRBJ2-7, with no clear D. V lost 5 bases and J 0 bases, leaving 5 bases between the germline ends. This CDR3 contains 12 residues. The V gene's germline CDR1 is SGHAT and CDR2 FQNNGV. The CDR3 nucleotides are TGTGCCAGCAGCCTGAGCTCCTACGAGCAGTACTTC. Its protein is CASSLSSYEQYF.